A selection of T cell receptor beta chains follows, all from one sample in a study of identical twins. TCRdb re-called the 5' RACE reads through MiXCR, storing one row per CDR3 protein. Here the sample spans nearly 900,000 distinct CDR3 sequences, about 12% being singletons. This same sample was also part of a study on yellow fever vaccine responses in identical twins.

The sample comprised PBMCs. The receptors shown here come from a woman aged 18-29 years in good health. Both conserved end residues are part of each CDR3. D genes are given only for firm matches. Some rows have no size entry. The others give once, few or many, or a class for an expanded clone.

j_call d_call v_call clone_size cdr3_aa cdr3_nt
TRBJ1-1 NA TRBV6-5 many CASSYSYRGRTEAFF TGTGCCAGCAGTTACTCGTATCGGGGACGGACTGAAGCTTTCTTT
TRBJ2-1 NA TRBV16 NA CASSQSPGGPVYNEQFF TGTGCCAGCAGCCAATCTCCCGGCGGGCCTGTATACAATGAGCAGTTCTTC
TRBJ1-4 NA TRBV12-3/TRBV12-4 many CASGYREGNEKLFF TGTGCCAGCGGATACAGGGAAGGAAATGAAAAACTGTTTTTT
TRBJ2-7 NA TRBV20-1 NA CSATSSGSGTRYEQYF TGCAGTGCAACGTCGAGTGGGTCGGGAACCCGCTACGAGCAGTACTTC
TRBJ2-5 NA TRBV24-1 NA CATSDRTVTSSETQYF TGTGCCACCAGTGATCGGACAGTTACAAGTTCGGAGACCCAGTACTTC
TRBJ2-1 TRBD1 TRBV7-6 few CASSRRTGGQNEQFF TGTGCCAGCAGCCGCCGTACAGGGGGGCAGAATGAGCAGTTCTTC
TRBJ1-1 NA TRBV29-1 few CSVDGHRVSNTEAFF TGCAGCGTTGACGGCCACAGGGTTTCAAACACTGAAGCTTTCTTT
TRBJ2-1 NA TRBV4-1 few CASSREGSYNEQFF TGCGCCAGCAGTCGAGAGGGCTCCTACAATGAGCAGTTCTTC
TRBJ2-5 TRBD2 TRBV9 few CASSGRGTSGGVQETQYF TGTGCCAGCAGCGGACGCGGGACTAGCGGGGGGGTCCAAGAGACCCAGTACTTC
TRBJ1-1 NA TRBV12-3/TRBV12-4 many CASRPLGGYTEAFF TGTGCCAGCAGACCCCTGGGGGGGTATACTGAAGCTTTCTTT
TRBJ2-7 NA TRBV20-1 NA CSARSSHEQYF TGCAGTGCTAGAAGTTCCCACGAGCAGTACTTC
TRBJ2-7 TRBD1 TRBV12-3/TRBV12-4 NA CASSLVGTGAYEQYF TGTGCCAGCAGTTTGGTTGGGACAGGTGCCTACGAGCAGTACTTC